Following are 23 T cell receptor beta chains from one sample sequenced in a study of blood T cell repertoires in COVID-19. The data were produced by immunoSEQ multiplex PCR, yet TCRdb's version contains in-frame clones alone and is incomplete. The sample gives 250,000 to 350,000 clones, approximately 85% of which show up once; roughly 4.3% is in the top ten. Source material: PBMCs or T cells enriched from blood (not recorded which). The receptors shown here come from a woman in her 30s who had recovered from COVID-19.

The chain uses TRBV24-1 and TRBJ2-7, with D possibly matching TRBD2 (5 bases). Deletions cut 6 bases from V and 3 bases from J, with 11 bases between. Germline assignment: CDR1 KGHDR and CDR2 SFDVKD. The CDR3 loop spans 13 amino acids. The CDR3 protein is CATSRSGFYEQYF. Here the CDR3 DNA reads TGTGCCACCAGTCGGTCGGGATTCTACGAGCAGTACTTC.

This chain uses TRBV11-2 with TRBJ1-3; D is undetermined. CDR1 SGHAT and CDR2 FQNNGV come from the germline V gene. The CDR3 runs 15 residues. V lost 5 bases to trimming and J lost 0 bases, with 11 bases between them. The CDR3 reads CASSPRSSSGNTIYF. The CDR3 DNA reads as TGTGCCAGCAGCCCGCGATCGAGCTCTGGAAACACCATATATTTT. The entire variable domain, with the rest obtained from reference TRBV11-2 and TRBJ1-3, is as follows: EAGVAQSPRYKIIEKRQSVAFWCNPISGHATLYWYQQILGQGPKLLIQFQNNGVVDDSQLPKDRFSAERLKGVDSTLKIQPAKLEDSAVYLCASSPRSSSGNTIYFGEGSWLTVV.

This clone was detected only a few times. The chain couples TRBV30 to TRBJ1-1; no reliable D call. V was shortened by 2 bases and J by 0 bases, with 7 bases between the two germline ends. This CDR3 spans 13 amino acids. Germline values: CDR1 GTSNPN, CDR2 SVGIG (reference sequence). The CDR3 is CAWSRRMNTEAFF. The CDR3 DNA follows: TGTGCCTGGAGTCGCAGGATGAACACTGAAGCTTTCTTT.

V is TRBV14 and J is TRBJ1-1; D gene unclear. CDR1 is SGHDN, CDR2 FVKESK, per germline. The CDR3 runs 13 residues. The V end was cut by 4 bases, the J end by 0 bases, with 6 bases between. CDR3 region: CASSRQLNTEAFF. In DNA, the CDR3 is TGTGCCAGCAGCCGTCAGTTGAACACTGAAGCTTTCTTT. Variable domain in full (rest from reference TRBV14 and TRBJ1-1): EAGVTQFPSHSVIEKGQTVTLRCDPISGHDNLYWYRRVMGKEIKFLLHFVKESKQDESGMPNNRFLAERTGGTYSTLKVQPAELEDSGVYFCASSRQLNTEAFFGQGTRLTVV.

The CDR3 nucleotides are TGTGCCAGCAGCTTCGCAAAGGGGTTTGGTCCCGGGGCCAACGTCCTGACTTTC. It encodes CASSFAKGFGPGANVLTF. The chain joins TRBV5-5 to TRBJ2-6; possible D gene TRBD1, 5 bases. The CDR3 contains 18 residues. Germline lookup yields CDR1 SGHKS and CDR2 YYEKEE (reference sequence). V lost 2 bases and J 4 bases, leaving 19 bases between the germline ends. Filled out from reference TRBV5-5 and TRBJ2-6, the complete variable domain reads DAGVTQSPTHLIKTRGQQVTLRCSPISGHKSVSWYQQVLGQGPQFIFQYYEKEERGRGNFPDRFSARQFPNYSSELNVNALLLGDSALYLCASSFAKGFGPGANVLTFGAGSRLTVL.

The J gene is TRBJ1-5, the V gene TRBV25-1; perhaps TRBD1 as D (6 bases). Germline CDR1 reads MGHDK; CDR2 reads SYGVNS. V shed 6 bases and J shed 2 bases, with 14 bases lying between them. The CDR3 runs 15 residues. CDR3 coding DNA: TGTGCCAGCAGCCCATGGACAGATGGCAATCAGCCCCAGCATTTT. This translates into CASSPWTDGNQPQHF.

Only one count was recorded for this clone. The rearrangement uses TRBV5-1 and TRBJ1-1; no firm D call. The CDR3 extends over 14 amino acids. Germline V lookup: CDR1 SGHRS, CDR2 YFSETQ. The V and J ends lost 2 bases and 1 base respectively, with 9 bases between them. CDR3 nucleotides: TGCGCCAGCAGCTTCTATCAGGCGAACACTGAAGCTTTCTTT. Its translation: CASSFYQANTEAFF.

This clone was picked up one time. For the CDR3, the DNA is TGTGCCACCGCGATGGGACAGGGTGACACCGGGGAGCTGTTTTTT. Its translation is CATAMGQGDTGELFF. V gene TRBV24-1 combines with J gene TRBJ2-2; 9 bases fit TRBD1. This CDR3 spans 15 amino acids. V lost 9 bases and J lost 3; bases outside the gene matches: 7. Germline V lookup: CDR1 KGHDR, CDR2 SFDVKD.

In DNA form, the CDR3 reads TGTGCCACCAGCAGAGATGGGCCAGGGTCGAACACTGAAGCTTTCTTT. Its translation is CATSRDGPGSNTEAFF. J is TRBJ1-1 and V is TRBV15; TRBD1 might be the D (5 bases). Trimming stripped 0 bases from V and 1 base from J, with 12 bases between. Germline V gives CDR1 LNHNV, CDR2 YYDKDF (reference sequence). This CDR3 comprises 16 residues.

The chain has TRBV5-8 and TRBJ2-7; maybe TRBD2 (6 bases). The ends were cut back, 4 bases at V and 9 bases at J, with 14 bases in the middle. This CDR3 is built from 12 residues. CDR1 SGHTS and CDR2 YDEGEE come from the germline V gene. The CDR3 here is CASSVTGEGQYF. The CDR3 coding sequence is TGTGCCAGCAGCGTTACGGGAGAGGGGCAGTACTTC.

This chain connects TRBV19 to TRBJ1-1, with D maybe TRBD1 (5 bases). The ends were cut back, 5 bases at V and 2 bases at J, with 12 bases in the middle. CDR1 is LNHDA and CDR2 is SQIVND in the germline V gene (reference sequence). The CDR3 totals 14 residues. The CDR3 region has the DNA TGTGCCAGTAGTGGGGCAGGGATAAACACTGAAGCTTTCTTT. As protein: CASSGAGINTEAFF.

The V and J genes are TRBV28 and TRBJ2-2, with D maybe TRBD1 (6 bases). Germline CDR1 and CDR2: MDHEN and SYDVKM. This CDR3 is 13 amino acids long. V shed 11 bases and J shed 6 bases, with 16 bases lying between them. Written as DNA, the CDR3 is TGTGCCCTACAGGGACCGATATCCGGGGAGCTGTTTTTT. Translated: CALQGPISGELFF.

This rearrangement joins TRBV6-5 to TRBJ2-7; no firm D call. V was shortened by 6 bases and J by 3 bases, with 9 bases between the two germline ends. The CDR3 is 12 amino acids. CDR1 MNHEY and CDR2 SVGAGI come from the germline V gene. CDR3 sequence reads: CASSQTFYEQYF. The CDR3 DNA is TGTGCCAGCAGCCAGACATTCTACGAGCAGTACTTC.

The CDR3: CAISGEAGASNEQFF. The CDR3 DNA follows: TGTGCCATCAGTGGGGAAGCGGGAGCCAGCAATGAGCAGTTCTTC. The chain is built from TRBV10-3 and TRBJ2-1; 8 nucleotides line up with TRBD2. The CDR3 loop spans 15 amino acids. V shed 4 bases, J shed 6 bases, and the junction held 8 bases outside the gene matches. Looked up from germline, CDR1 is ENHRY and CDR2 is SYGVKD.

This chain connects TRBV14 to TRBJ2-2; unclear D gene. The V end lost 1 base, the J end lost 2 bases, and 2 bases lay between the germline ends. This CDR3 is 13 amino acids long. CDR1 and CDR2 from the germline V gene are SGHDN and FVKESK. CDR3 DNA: TGTGCCAGCAGCCAAGTAAACACCGGGGAGCTGTTTTTT. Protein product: CASSQVNTGELFF.

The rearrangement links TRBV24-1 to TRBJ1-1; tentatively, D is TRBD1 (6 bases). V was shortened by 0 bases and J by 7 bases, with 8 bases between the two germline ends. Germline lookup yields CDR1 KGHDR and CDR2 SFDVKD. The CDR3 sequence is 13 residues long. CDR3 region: CATSDLLTGEAFF. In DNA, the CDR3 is TGTGCCACCAGTGATTTGCTGACAGGTGAAGCTTTCTTT.

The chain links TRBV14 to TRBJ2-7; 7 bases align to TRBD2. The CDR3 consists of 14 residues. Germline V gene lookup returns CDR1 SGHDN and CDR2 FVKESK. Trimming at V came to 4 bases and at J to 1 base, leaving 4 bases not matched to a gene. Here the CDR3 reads CASSLGGGSYEQYF. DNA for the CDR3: TGTGCCAGCAGCCTGGGGGGGGGATCCTACGAGCAGTACTTC. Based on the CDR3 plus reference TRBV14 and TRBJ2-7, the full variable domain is EAGVTQFPSHSVIEKGQTVTLRCDPISGHDNLYWYRRVMGKEIKFLLHFVKESKQDESGMPNNRFLAERTGGTYSTLKVQPAELEDSGVYFCASSLGGGSYEQYFGPGTRLTVT.

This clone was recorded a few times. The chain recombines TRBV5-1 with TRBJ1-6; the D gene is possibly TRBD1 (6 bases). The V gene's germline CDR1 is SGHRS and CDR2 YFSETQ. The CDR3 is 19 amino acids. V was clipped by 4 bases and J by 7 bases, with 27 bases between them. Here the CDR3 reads CASSGGLLQGNIGNSPLHF. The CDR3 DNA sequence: TGCGCCAGCAGCGGCGGATTACTTCAGGGGAATATTGGAAATTCACCCCTCCACTTT.

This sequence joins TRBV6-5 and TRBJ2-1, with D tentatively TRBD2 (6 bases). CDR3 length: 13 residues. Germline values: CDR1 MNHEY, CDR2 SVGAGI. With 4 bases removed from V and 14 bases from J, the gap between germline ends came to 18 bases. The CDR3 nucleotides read TGTGCCAGCAGTTCTGCTCGGGACTCCCAGGAGTTCTTC. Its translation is CASSSARDSQEFF.

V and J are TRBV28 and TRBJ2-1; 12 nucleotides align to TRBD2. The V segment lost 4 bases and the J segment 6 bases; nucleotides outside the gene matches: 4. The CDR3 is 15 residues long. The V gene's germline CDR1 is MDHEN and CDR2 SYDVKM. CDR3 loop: CASSSSGGAVNEQFF. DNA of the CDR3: TGTGCCAGCAGTTCTAGCGGGGGGGCCGTCAATGAGCAGTTCTTC.

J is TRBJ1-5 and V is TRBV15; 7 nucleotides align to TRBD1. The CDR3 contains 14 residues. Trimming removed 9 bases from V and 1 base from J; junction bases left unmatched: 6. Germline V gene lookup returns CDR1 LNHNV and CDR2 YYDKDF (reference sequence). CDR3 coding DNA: TGTGCCACTGGGACAGCCCTGAGCAATCAGCCCCAGCATTTT. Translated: CATGTALSNQPQHF.

Here the CDR3 DNA reads TGTGCCACCAGCAGACAACCAAGCGGAGCCGAGACCCAGTACTTC. It encodes CATSRQPSGAETQYF. V and J are TRBV15 and TRBJ2-5; TRBD2 is a possible D gene (5 bases). Trimming took 2 bases from V and 5 from J, leaving 15 bases between them. This CDR3 has 15 amino acids. Germline V gene data show CDR1 as LNHNV and CDR2 as YYDKDF (reference sequence). The entire variable domain, with the rest obtained from reference TRBV15 and TRBJ2-5, is as follows: DAMVIQNPRYQVTQFGKPVTLSCSQTLNHNVMYWYQQKSSQAPKLLFHYYDKDFNNEADTPDNFQSRRPNTSFCFLDIRSPGLGDTAMYLCATSRQPSGAETQYFGPGTRLLVL.

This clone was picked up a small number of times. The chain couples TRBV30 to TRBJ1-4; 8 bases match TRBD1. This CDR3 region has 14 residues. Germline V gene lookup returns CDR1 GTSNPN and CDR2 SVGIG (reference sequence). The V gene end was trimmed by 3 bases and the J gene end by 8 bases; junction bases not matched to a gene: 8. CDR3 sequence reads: CAWRTTGESEKLFF. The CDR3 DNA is TGTGCCTGGAGGACGACAGGGGAAAGCGAAAAACTGTTTTTT.